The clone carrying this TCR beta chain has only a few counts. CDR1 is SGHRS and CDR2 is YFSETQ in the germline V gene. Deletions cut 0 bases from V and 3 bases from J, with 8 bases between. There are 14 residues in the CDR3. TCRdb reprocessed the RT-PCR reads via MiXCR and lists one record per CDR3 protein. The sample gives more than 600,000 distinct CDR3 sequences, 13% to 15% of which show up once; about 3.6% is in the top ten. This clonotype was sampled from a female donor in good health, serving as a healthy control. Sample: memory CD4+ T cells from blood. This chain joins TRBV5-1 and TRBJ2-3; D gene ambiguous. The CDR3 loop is CASSLATPTDTQYF. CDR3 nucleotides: TGCGCCAGCAGCTTGGCCACACCAACAGATACGCAGTATTTT.